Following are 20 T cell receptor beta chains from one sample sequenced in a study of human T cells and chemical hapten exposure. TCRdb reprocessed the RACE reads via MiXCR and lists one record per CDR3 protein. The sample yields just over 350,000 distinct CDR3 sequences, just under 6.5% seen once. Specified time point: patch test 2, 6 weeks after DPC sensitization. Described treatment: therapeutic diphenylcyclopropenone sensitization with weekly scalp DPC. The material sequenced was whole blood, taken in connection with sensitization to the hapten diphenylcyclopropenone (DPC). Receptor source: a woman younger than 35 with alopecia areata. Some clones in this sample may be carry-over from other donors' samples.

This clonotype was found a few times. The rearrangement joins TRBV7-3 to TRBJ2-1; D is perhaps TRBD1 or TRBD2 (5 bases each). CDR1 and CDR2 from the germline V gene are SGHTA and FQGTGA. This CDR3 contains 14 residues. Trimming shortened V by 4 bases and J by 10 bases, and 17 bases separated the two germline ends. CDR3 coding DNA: TGTGCCAGCAGCTCCCTAACTGGGGGTGACGAGCAGTTCTTC. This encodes CASSSLTGGDEQFF.

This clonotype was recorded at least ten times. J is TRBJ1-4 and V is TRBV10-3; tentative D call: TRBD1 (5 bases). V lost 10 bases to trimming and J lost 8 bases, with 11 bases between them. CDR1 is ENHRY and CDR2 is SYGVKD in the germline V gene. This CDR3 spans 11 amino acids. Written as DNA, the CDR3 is TGTGCCACCTGGGGGGAGGAAAAACTGTTTTTT. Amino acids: CATWGEEKLFF.

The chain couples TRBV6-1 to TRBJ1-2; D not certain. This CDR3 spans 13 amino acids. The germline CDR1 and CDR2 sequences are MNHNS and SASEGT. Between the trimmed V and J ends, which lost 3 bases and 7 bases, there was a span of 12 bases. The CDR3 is CASSEARTFGYTF. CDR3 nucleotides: TGTGCCAGCAGTGAGGCGCGGACTTTTGGCTACACCTTC.

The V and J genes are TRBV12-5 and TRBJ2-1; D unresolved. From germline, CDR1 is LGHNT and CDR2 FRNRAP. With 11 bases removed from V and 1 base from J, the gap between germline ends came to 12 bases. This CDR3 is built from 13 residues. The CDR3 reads CAGKESSYNEQFF. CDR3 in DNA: TGTGCTGGAAAAGAGTCTTCCTACAATGAGCAGTTCTTC.

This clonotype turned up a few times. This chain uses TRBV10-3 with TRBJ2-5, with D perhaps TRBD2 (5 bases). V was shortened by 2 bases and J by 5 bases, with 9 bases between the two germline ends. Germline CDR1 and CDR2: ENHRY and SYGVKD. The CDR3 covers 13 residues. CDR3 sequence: CAISEAGSETQYF. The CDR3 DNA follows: TGTGCCATCAGTGAGGCGGGTTCCGAGACCCAGTACTTC.

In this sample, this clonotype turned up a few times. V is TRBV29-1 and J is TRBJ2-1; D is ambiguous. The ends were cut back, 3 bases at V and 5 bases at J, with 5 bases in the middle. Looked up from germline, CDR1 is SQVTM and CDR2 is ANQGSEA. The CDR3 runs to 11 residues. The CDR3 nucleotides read TGCAGCGTTGACCTCCACAATGAGCAGTTCTTC. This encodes CSVDLHNEQFF.

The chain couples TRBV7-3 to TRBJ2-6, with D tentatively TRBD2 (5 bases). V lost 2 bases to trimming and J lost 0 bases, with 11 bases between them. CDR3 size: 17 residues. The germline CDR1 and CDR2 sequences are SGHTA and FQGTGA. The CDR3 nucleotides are TGTGCCAGCAGCTTATATGGAGGCCGCTCTGGGGCCAACGTCCTGACTTTC. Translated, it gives CASSLYGGRSGANVLTF.

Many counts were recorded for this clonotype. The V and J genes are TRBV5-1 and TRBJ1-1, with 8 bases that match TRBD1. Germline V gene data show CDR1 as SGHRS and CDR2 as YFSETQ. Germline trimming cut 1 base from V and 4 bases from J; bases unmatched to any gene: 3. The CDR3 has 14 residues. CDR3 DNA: TGCGCCAGCAGCTTGCCCGGACAGGGCACTGAAGCTTTCTTT. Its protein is CASSLPGQGTEAFF.

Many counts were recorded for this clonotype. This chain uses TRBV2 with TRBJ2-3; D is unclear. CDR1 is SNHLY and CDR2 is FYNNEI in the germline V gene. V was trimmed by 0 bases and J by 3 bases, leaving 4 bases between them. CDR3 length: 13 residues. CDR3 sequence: CASSEAATDTQYF. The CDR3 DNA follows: TGTGCCAGCAGTGAAGCGGCAACAGATACGCAGTATTTT.

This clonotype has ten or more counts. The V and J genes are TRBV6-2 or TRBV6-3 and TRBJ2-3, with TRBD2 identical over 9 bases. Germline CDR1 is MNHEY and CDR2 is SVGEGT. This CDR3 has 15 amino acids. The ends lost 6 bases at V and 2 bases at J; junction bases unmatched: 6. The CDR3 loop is CASSPAGGLTDTQYF. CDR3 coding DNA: TGTGCCAGCAGCCCAGCGGGGGGCCTCACAGATACGCAGTATTTT.

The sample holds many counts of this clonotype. CDR3 sequence reads: CASTTDRANTEAFF. The DNA of the CDR3 is TGTGCCAGCACCACGGACAGGGCGAACACTGAAGCTTTCTTT. The chain recombines TRBV11-2 with TRBJ1-1; 8 bases map to TRBD1. The CDR3 contains 14 residues. Losses at the gene ends were 7 bases for V and 1 base for J; bases not matched to a gene: 5. CDR1 is SGHAT and CDR2 is FQNNGV in the germline V gene.

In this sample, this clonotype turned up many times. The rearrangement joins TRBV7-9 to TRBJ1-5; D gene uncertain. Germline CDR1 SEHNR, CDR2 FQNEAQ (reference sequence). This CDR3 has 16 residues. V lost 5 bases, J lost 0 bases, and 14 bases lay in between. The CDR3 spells CASSRDASYSNQPQHF. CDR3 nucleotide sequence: TGTGCCAGCAGCCGCGATGCGTCTTATAGCAATCAGCCCCAGCATTTT.

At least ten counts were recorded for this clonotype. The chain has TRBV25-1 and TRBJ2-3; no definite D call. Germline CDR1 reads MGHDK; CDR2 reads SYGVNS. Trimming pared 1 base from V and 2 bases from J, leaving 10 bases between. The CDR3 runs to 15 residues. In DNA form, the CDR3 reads TGTGCCAGCAGTGAATTGGGCAGCCCCACAGATACGCAGTATTTT. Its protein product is CASSELGSPTDTQYF.

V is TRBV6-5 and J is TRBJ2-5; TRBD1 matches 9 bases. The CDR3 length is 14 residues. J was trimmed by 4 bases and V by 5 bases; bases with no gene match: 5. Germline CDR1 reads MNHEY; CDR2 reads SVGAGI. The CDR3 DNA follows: TGTGCCAGCAGTACGCGGACAGGGGTAGAGACCCAGTACTTC. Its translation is CASSTRTGVETQYF.

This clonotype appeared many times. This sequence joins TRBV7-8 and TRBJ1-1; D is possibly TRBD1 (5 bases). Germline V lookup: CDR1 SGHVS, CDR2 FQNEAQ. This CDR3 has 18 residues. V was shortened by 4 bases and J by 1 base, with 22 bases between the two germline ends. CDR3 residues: CASSSRRFYQGTNTEAFF. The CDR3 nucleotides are TGTGCCAGCAGCTCCCGACGGTTTTATCAGGGAACGAACACTGAAGCTTTCTTT.

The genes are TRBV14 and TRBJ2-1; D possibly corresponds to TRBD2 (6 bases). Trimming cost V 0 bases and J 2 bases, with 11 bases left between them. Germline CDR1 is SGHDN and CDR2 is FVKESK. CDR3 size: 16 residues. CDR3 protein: CASSQETGETYNEQFF. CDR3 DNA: TGTGCCAGCAGCCAAGAGACGGGGGAAACCTACAATGAGCAGTTCTTC.

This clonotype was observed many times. CDR3 loop: CASSPFEGNYGYTF. The DNA of the CDR3 is TGTGCCAGCAGCCCTTTCGAGGGTAACTATGGCTACACCTTC. The chain links TRBV7-6 to TRBJ1-2; D uncertain. CDR3 length equals 14 residues. Germline V CDR1 and CDR2: SGHVS, FNYEAQ. Trimming removed 5 bases at V and 1 base at J, with 11 bases between.

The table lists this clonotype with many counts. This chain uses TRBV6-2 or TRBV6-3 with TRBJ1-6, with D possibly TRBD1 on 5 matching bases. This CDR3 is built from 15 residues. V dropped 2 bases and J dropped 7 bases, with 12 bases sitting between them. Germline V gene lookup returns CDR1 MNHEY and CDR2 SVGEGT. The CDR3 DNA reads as TGTGCCAGCAGTTACGTGGGGACTGAGAATTCACCCCTCCACTTT. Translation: CASSYVGTENSPLHF.

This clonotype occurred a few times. CDR3 in amino acids: CAIRATVEQYF. In DNA, the CDR3 is TGTGCCATCAGAGCGACAGTAGAGCAGTACTTC. V gene TRBV10-3 combines with J gene TRBJ2-7; the D gene is possibly TRBD1 (5 bases). The CDR3 is 11 residues long. Between the trimmed V and J ends, which lost 6 bases and 7 bases, there was a span of 10 bases. Germline V gene lookup returns CDR1 ENHRY and CDR2 SYGVKD.

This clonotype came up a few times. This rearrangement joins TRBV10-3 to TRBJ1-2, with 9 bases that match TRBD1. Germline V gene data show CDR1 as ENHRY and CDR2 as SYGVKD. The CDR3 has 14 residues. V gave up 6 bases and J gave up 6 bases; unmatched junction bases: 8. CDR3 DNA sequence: TGTGCCATCAGCGGGACAGGGTCGGGAGATGGCTACACCTTC. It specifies CAISGTGSGDGYTF.